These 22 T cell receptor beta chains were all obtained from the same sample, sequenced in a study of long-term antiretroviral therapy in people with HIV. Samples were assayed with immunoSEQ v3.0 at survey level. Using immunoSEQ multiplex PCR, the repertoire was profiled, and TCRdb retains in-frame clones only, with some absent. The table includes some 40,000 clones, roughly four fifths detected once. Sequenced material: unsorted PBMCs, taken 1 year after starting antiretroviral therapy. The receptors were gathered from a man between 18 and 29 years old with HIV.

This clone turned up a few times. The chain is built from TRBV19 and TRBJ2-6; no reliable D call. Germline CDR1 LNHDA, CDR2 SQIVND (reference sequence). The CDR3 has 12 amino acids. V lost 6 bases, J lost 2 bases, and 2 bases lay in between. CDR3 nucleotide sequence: TGTGCCAGTAGAGCTGGGGCCAACGTCCTGACTTTC. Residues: CASRAGANVLTF.

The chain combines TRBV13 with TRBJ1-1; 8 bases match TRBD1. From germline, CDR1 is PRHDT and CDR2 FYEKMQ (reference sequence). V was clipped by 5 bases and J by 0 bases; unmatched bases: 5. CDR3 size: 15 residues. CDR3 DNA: TGTGCCAGCAGCGCCCGACAGGGGATGAACACTGAAGCTTTCTTT. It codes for CASSARQGMNTEAFF.

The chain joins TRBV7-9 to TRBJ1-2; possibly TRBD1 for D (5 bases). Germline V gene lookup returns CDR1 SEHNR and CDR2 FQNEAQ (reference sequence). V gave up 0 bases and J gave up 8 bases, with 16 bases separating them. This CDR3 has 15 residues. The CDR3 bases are TGTGCCAGCAGCTTAGCTAGGGGAGTTGCGGGCGGCTACACCTTC. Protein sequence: CASSLARGVAGGYTF.

CDR3 DNA: TGCAGCGTTGGGACTAGCGGGTTTAGAGATACGCAGTATTTT. Protein: CSVGTSGFRDTQYF. The genes are TRBV29-1 and TRBJ2-3; 11 nucleotides match TRBD2. The V gene end was trimmed by 4 bases and the J gene end by 5 bases; junction bases not matched to a gene: 5. Per germline, CDR1 SQVTM and CDR2 ANQGSEA. The length of the CDR3 is 14 residues.

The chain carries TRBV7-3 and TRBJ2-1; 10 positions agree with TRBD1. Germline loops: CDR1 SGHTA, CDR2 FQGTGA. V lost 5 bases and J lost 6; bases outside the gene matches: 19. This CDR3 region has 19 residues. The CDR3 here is CASSPRQGAQWTAFNEQFF. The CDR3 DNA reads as TGTGCCAGCAGCCCCCGACAGGGGGCACAGTGGACTGCCTTCAATGAGCAGTTCTTC. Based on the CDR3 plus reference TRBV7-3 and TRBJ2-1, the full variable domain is GAGVSQTPSNKVTEKGKYVELRCDPISGHTALYWYRQSLGQGPEFLIYFQGTGAADDSGLPNDRFFAVRPEGSVSTLKIQRTERGDSAVYLCASSPRQGAQWTAFNEQFFGPGTRLTVL.

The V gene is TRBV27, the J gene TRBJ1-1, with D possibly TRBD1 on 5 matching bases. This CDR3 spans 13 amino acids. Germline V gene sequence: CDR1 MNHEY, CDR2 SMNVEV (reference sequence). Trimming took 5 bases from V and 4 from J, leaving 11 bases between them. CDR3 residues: CASSLGRGTEAFF. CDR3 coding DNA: TGTGCCAGCAGTCTGGGGAGGGGCACTGAAGCTTTCTTT.

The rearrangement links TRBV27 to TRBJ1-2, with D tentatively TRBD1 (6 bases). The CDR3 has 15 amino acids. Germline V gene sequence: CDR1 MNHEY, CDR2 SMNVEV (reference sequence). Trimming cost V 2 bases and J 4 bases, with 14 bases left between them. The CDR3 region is CASSLGGGMGYGYTF. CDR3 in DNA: TGTGCCAGCAGTTTAGGAGGGGGGATGGGCTATGGCTACACCTTC.

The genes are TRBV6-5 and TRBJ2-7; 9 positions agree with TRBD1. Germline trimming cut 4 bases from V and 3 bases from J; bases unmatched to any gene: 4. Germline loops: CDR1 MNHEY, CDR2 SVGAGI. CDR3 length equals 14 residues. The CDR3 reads CASSSGTGSYEQYF. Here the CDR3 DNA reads TGTGCCAGCAGTTCCGGGACAGGGAGCTACGAGCAGTACTTC.

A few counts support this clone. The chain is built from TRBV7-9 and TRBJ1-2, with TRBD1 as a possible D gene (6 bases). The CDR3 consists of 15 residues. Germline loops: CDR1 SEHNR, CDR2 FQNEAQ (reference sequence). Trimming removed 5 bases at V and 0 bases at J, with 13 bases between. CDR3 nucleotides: TGTGCCAGCAGCGTCACCGGGACATCTAACTATGGCTACACCTTC. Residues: CASSVTGTSNYGYTF.

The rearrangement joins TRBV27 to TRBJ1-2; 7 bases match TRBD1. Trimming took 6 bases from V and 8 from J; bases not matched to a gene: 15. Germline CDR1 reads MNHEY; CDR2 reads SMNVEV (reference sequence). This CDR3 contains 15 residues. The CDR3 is CASSKVQGIRGGYTF. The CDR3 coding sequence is TGTGCCAGCAGCAAGGTACAGGGGATCCGAGGGGGCTACACCTTC.

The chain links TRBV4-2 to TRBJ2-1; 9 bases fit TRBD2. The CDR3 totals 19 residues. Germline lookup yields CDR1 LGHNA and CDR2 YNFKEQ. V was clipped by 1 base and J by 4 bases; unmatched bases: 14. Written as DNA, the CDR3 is TGTGCCAGCAGCCAAGTCGGGAGTAGCGGGGGCCTTCCTTACAATGAGCAGTTCTTC. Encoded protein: CASSQVGSSGGLPYNEQFF.

This CDR3 is CASSSFPDTQYF. CDR3 nucleotide sequence: TGTGCCAGCAGCTCCTTCCCAGATACGCAGTATTTT. The chain is built from TRBV7-9 and TRBJ2-3; D not resolved. The CDR3 loop spans 12 amino acids. The germline V gene has CDR1 SEHNR and CDR2 FQNEAQ (reference sequence). The germline V and J ends were trimmed by 4 bases and 4 bases, with 6 bases remaining between them.

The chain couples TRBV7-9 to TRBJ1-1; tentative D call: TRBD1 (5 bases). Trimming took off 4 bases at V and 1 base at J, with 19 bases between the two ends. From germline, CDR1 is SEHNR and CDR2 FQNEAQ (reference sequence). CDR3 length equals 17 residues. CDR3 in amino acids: CASSSGRGLLGNTEAFF. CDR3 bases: TGTGCCAGCAGCTCCGGTCGGGGCTTGCTTGGGAACACTGAAGCTTTCTTT.

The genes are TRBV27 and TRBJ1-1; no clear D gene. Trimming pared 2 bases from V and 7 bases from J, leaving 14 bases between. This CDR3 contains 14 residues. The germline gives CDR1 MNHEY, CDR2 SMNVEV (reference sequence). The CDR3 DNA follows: TGTGCCAGCAGTTTAGGGTACGGAGGATATGAAGCTTTCTTT. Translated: CASSLGYGGYEAFF.

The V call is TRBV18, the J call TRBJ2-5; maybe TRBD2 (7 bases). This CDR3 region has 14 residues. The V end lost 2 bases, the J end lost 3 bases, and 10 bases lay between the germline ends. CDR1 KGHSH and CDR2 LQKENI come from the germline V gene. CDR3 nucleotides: TGTGCCAGCTCACCAAGGGGGGGCGAAGAGACCCAGTACTTC. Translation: CASSPRGGEETQYF.

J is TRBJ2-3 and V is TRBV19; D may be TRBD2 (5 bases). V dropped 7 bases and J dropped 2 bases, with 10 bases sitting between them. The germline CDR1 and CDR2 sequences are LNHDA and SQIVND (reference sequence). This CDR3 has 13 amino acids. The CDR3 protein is CASNGGLTDTQYF. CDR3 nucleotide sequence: TGTGCCAGTAACGGAGGACTCACAGATACGCAGTATTTT.

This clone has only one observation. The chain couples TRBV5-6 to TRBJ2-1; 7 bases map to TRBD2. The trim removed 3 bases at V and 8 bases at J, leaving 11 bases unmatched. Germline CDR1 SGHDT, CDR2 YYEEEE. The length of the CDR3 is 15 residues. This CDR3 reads CASSSRLTSIDEQFF. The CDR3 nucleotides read TGTGCCAGCAGCTCCAGGTTGACTAGCATAGATGAGCAGTTCTTC.

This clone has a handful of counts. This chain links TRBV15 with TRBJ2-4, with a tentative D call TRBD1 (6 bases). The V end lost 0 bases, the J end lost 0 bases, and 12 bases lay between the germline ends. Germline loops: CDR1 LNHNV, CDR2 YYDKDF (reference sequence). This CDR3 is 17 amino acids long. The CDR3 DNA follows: TGTGCCACCAGCAGAGATCGTAGGACAGTAGCCAAAAACATTCAGTACTTC. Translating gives CATSRDRRTVAKNIQYF.

The CDR3 bases are TGTGCCAGTAGTATATCGGGACAGAACTATGGCTACACCTTC. Translation gives CASSISGQNYGYTF. J is TRBJ1-2 and V is TRBV19; 7 bases match TRBD1. This CDR3 comprises 14 residues. The V and J ends lost 2 bases and 2 bases, in that order; junction bases with no gene match: 2. Germline CDR1 LNHDA, CDR2 SQIVND (reference sequence).

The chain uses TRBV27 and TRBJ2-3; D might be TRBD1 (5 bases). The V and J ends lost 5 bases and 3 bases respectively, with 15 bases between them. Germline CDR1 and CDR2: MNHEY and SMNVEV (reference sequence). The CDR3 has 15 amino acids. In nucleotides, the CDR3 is TGTGCCAGCAGTCTCGCGACAGAAAGGACAGATACGCAGTATTTT. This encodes CASSLATERTDTQYF.

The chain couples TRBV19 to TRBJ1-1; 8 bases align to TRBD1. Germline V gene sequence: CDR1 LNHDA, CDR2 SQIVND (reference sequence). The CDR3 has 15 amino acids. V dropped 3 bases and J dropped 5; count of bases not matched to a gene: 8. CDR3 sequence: CASSISTQGATEAFF. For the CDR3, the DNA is TGTGCCAGTAGTATTTCAACCCAGGGGGCAACTGAAGCTTTCTTT.

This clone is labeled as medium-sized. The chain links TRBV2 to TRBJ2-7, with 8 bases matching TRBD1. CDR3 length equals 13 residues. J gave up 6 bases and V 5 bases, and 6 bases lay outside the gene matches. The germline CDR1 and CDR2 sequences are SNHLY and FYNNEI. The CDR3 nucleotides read TGTGCCAGCAGTATCAGACAGGGGTCCGAGCAGTACTTC. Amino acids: CASSIRQGSEQYF.